The 26 T cell receptor beta chains in this list originate from one sample, sequenced in a study of blood T cell repertoires in COVID-19. Method: immunoSEQ multiplex PCR; TCRdb's copy keeps in-frame clones and lacks some. The data show over 150,000 clones, 85% seen once. Sequencing was done on a sample of peripheral blood. These receptors were taken from a woman aged 55-69 years with COVID-19, enrolled during active disease.

This chain links TRBV5-1 with TRBJ1-5, with a possible D match to TRBD1 (5 bases). The CDR3 has 15 amino acids. V was clipped by 0 bases and J by 7 bases, with 14 bases between them. In germline, CDR1 is SGHRS, CDR2 YFSETQ. CDR3 loop: CASSLAGGVDQPQHF. CDR3 coding DNA: TGCGCCAGCAGCTTGGCCGGAGGGGTAGACCAGCCCCAGCATTTT. The full variable domain, its missing parts supplied by reference TRBV5-1 and TRBJ1-5, is KAGVTQTPRYLIKTRGQQVTLSCSPISGHRSVSWYQQTPGQGLQFLFEYFSETQRNKGNFPGRFSGRQFSNSRSEMNVSTLELGDSALYLCASSLAGGVDQPQHFGDGTRLSIL.

The chain combines TRBV5-6 with TRBJ1-2; D gene ambiguous. The CDR3 length is 14 residues. Germline V gives CDR1 SGHDT, CDR2 YYEEEE. V was clipped by 0 bases and J by 3 bases, with 9 bases between them. The DNA of the CDR3 is TGTGCCAGCAGCTTGGGCAGGAACTACTATGGCTACACCTTC. Translation gives CASSLGRNYYGYTF.

The chain couples TRBV13 to TRBJ1-4; 7 bases line up with TRBD1. The germline V gene has CDR1 PRHDT and CDR2 FYEKMQ (reference sequence). V trimming: 5 bases; J trimming: 7 bases; junction bases outside the gene matches: 10. CDR3 length: 15 amino acids. The CDR3 coding sequence is TGTGCCAGCAGCCTTGGGACAGTAGGGTCTGAAAAACTGTTTTTT. This sequence encodes CASSLGTVGSEKLFF. Based on the CDR3 plus reference TRBV13 and TRBJ1-4, the full variable domain is AAGVIQSPRHLIKEKRETATLKCYPIPRHDTVYWYQQGPGQDPQFLISFYEKMQSDKGSIPDRFSAQQFSDYHSELNMSSLELGDSALYFCASSLGTVGSEKLFFGSGTQLSVL.

V and J are TRBV7-9 and TRBJ1-6; TRBD1 matches 8 bases. CDR3 size: 19 residues. J lost 0 bases, V lost 4 bases, and 11 bases had no gene match. Germline V gene data show CDR1 as SEHNR and CDR2 as FQNEAQ (reference sequence). Here the CDR3 reads CASSYPQGGDSSYNSPLHF. Written as DNA, the CDR3 is TGTGCCAGCAGCTATCCACAGGGGGGAGACAGCTCCTATAATTCACCCCTCCACTTT.

CDR3 residues: CASSRIGTGGHGYTF. For the CDR3, the DNA is TGTGCCAGCAGCAGGATCGGGACAGGGGGCCATGGCTACACCTTC. The V gene is TRBV27, the J gene TRBJ1-2; 12 nucleotides align to TRBD1. The CDR3 has 15 residues. Germline CDR1 and CDR2: MNHEY and SMNVEV (reference sequence). V was pared by 6 bases and J by 6 bases, with 8 bases of the junction left unmatched.

The rearrangement uses TRBV7-3 and TRBJ2-6; 7 nucleotides line up with TRBD1. The junction had 14 bases not matched to a gene; V was cut back by 5 bases and J by 4 bases. This CDR3 contains 18 residues. The germline V gene encodes CDR1 SGHTA and CDR2 FQGTGA. CDR3 protein: CASSPFRPTGLGANVLTF. Here the CDR3 DNA reads TGTGCCAGCAGCCCCTTTCGCCCGACAGGGTTGGGGGCCAACGTCCTGACTTTC.

The chain links TRBV5-1 to TRBJ1-2; D unresolved. This CDR3 has 14 amino acids. Looked up from germline, CDR1 is SGHRS and CDR2 is YFSETQ. The germline V and J ends were trimmed by 3 bases and 4 bases, with 13 bases remaining between them. DNA of the CDR3: TGCGCCAGCAGCTCTGGCGGGCCTCTCTATGGCTACACCTTC. Translating gives CASSSGGPLYGYTF.

This chain joins TRBV30 and TRBJ1-2; 9 bases are shared with TRBD1. Germline-derived CDR1 and CDR2 are GTSNPN and SVGIG (reference sequence). V was pared by 8 bases and J by 4 bases, with 14 bases of the junction left unmatched. This CDR3 has 15 amino acids. DNA of the CDR3: TGTGCCGGACCGCGGACAGGGGAAGTGGCCTATGGCTACACCTTC. It translates to CAGPRTGEVAYGYTF.

The rearrangement joins TRBV30 to TRBJ1-3, with TRBD1 matching 10 bases. V lost 2 bases, J lost 3 bases, and 4 bases stayed unmatched. The CDR3 loop spans 15 amino acids. Germline assignment: CDR1 GTSNPN and CDR2 SVGIG (reference sequence). CDR3 amino acids: CAWSPGQGGGNTIYF. DNA of the CDR3: TGTGCCTGGAGTCCCGGACAGGGGGGTGGAAACACCATATATTTT.

Points on this clone: The junction does not match germline at one end; this may be a read error. This rearrangement joins TRBV10-3 to TRBJ2-1, with D possibly being TRBD1 (6 bases). The CDR3 spans 13 residues. CDR1 ENHRY and CDR2 SYGVKD come from the germline V gene. CDR3 bases: TGTGCCACCAGTAGGACAGCGGTGGATGAGCAGTTCTTC. This sequence encodes CATSRTAVDEQFF.

The CDR3 DNA sequence: TGTGCCAGCAGTCGGGTAACCGGGACTGGGAACACCGGGGAGCTGTTTTTT. This sequence encodes CASSRVTGTGNTGELFF. V usage is TRBV27 and J usage is TRBJ2-2, with D perhaps matching TRBD2 (6 bases). The CDR3 sequence is 17 residues long. V dropped 5 bases and J dropped 1 base, with 17 bases sitting between them. CDR1 is MNHEY and CDR2 is SMNVEV in the germline V gene (reference sequence).

This chain uses TRBV18 with TRBJ1-1, with D perhaps matching TRBD1 (5 bases). V lost 4 bases to trimming and J lost 0 bases, with 18 bases between them. Germline lookup yields CDR1 KGHSH and CDR2 LQKENI. This CDR3 contains 17 residues. For the CDR3, the DNA is TGTGCCAGCTCACTAGGGCGGAGGGTAGGGGTGAACACTGAAGCTTTCTTT. Its protein product is CASSLGRRVGVNTEAFF.

J is TRBJ1-5 and V is TRBV5-6; D may be TRBD1 (5 bases). The V gene lost 4 bases and the J gene lost 6 bases, with 11 bases spanning the gap. Germline CDR1 and CDR2: SGHDT and YYEEEE. The CDR3 is 13 residues long. The DNA for the CDR3 is TGTGCCAGCAGCCCTATGGGGGGTCAGCCCCAGCATTTT. Translated, it gives CASSPMGGQPQHF. The full variable domain, its missing parts supplied by reference TRBV5-6 and TRBJ1-5, is DAGVTQSPTHLIKTRGQQVTLRCSPKSGHDTVSWYQQALGQGPQFIFQYYEEEERQRGNFPDRFSGHQFPNYSSELNVNALLLGDSALYLCASSPMGGQPQHFGDGTRLSIL.

The chain couples TRBV19 to TRBJ1-2, with 8 bases identical to TRBD1. There are 15 residues in the CDR3. After removal of 5 bases from V and 8 bases from J, the junction contained 13 bases not matched to a gene. The germline gives CDR1 LNHDA, CDR2 SQIVND (reference sequence). CDR3 in amino acids: CASSPWDRTPTGYTF. CDR3 DNA: TGTGCCAGTAGTCCTTGGGACAGGACCCCCACAGGCTACACCTTC.

The chain has TRBV7-2 and TRBJ2-7; D is unresolved. V lost 2 bases to trimming and J lost 2 bases, with 13 bases between them. The CDR3 has 15 residues. The germline V gene has CDR1 SGHTA and CDR2 FQGNSA. CDR3 amino acids: CASSLSGLDPYEQYF. The CDR3 nucleotides read TGTGCCAGCAGCTTAAGTGGTCTAGATCCCTACGAGCAGTACTTC.

The table lists this clone with a few counts. V usage is TRBV5-1 and J usage is TRBJ2-1, with 7 bases matching TRBD2. There are 17 residues in the CDR3. V was clipped by 4 bases and J by 7 bases; unmatched bases: 17. CDR1 and CDR2 (germline): SGHRS, YFSETQ. CDR3 nucleotides: TGCGCCAGCAGCAGCCACGGTCCGGGAGGCCTAGGGAATGAGCAGTTCTTC. It yields the protein CASSSHGPGGLGNEQFF. The full variable domain, with the rest looked up from reference TRBV5-1 and TRBJ2-1, is KAGVTQTPRYLIKTRGQQVTLSCSPISGHRSVSWYQQTPGQGLQFLFEYFSETQRNKGNFPGRFSGRQFSNSRSEMNVSTLELGDSALYLCASSSHGPGGLGNEQFFGPGTRLTVL.

In this sample, this clone turned up once. The chain combines TRBV11-2 with TRBJ2-7, with TRBD2 matching over 8 bases. CDR1 is SGHAT and CDR2 is FQNNGV in the germline V gene. V dropped 5 bases and J dropped 3; count of bases not matched to a gene: 9. The CDR3 runs to 15 residues. The CDR3 region has the DNA TGTGCCAGCAGCCCAACTAGCGGAACTTACTACGAGCAGTACTTC. It specifies CASSPTSGTYYEQYF.

J is TRBJ1-3 and V is TRBV9; TRBD1 matches 10 bases. The ends lost 7 bases at V and 5 bases at J; junction bases unmatched: 9. This CDR3 has 15 residues. Looked up from germline, CDR1 is SGDLS and CDR2 is YYNGEE. CDR3 sequence reads: CASEAPGQGRNTIYF. The DNA of the CDR3 is TGTGCCAGCGAGGCTCCGGGACAGGGGAGAAACACCATATATTTT.

The V call is TRBV14, the J call TRBJ1-3; D gene unclear. The germline V and J ends were trimmed by 5 bases and 8 bases, with 13 bases remaining between them. Germline lookup yields CDR1 SGHDN and CDR2 FVKESK. This CDR3 region has 13 residues. This CDR3 reads CASSYGPADTIYF. The CDR3 coding sequence is TGTGCCAGCAGCTATGGCCCAGCGGACACCATATATTTT.

The rearrangement uses TRBV19 and TRBJ2-5; 7 positions match TRBD2. Germline assignment: CDR1 LNHDA and CDR2 SQIVND (reference sequence). V trimming: 3 bases; J trimming: 5 bases; junction bases outside the gene matches: 6. The CDR3 loop spans 14 amino acids. CDR3 residues: CASSIGGKRETQYF. DNA of the CDR3: TGTGCCAGTAGTATCGGGGGGAAGAGGGAGACCCAGTACTTC.

The CDR3 sequence is CASSKPLGQGIYGYTF. As DNA, the CDR3 is TGTGCCAGCAGCAAACCTCTGGGACAGGGGATCTATGGCTACACCTTC. This chain links TRBV21-1 with TRBJ1-2; the table gives TRBD1 as D, unverified against the DNA. TRBV21-1 is termed a pseudogene. The CDR3 has 16 amino acids.

This rearrangement joins TRBV6-5 to TRBJ2-5, with D maybe TRBD2 (6 bases). CDR1 MNHEY and CDR2 SVGAGI come from the germline V gene. The CDR3 length is 14 residues. Between the trimmed V and J ends, which lost 1 base and 4 bases, there was a span of 10 bases. Here the CDR3 DNA reads TGTGCCAGCAGTTACTTCGGAGGGGTAGAGACCCAGTACTTC. Residues: CASSYFGGVETQYF.

J is TRBJ1-2 and V is TRBV2; no reliable D call. The CDR3 sequence is 14 residues long. Between the trimmed V and J ends, which lost 6 bases and 4 bases, there was a span of 15 bases. The V gene's germline CDR1 is SNHLY and CDR2 FYNNEI. The CDR3: CASRSAILLYGYTF. The CDR3 DNA reads as TGTGCCAGCAGATCCGCTATATTGCTCTATGGCTACACCTTC.

V gene TRBV19 combines with J gene TRBJ2-7, with D possibly being TRBD1 (6 bases). This CDR3 is built from 15 residues. Deletions cut 4 bases from V and 5 bases from J, with 18 bases between. Germline V CDR1 and CDR2: LNHDA, SQIVND (reference sequence). The CDR3 is CASSKIGAGDNEQYF. The CDR3, as DNA: TGTGCCAGTAGTAAGATCGGCGCAGGGGACAACGAGCAGTACTTC.

J is TRBJ2-1 and V is TRBV7-3; TRBD2 might be the D (6 bases). The CDR3 has 16 amino acids. The V and J ends lost 5 bases and 0 bases respectively, with 14 bases between them. The germline V gene encodes CDR1 SGHTA and CDR2 FQGTGA. The DNA for the CDR3 is TGTGCCAGCAGCCTACTAGCTTCGAGCTCCTACAATGAGCAGTTCTTC. Protein sequence: CASSLLASSSYNEQFF.

V usage is TRBV6-5 and J usage is TRBJ1-5; D is perhaps TRBD1 (5 bases). The V gene lost 11 bases and the J gene lost 2 bases, with 16 bases spanning the gap. From germline, CDR1 is MNHEY and CDR2 SVGAGI. The CDR3 loop spans 14 amino acids. The CDR3 sequence is CAGGEGMGNQPQHF. The CDR3 bases are TGTGCCGGAGGGGAGGGGATGGGCAATCAGCCCCAGCATTTT.